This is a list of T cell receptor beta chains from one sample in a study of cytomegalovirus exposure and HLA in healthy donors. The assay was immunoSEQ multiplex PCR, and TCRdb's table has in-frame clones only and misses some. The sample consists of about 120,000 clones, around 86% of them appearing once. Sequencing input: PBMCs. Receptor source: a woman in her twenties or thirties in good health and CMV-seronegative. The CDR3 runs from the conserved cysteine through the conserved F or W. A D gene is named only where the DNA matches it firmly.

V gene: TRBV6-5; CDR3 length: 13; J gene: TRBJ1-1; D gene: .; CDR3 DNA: TGTGCCAGCAGTTACTCCCAAGGCGGAGAAGCTTTCTTT; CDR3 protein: CASSYSQGGEAFF
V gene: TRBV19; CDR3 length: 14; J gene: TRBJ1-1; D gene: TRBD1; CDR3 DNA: TGTGCCAGTAGCGACAGGGGGGGGAACACTGAAGCTTTCTTT; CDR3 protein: CASSDRGGNTEAFF
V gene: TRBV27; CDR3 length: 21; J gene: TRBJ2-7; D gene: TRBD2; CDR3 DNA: TGTGCCAGCAGTTTATCGGGACGGCTTTACTCTAGCGGGAGGGCCGAGCTCGAGCAGTACTTC; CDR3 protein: CASSLSGRLYSSGRAELEQYF
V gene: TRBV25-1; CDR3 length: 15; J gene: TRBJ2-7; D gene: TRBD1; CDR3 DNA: TGTGCCAGCAGTGACGACAGGGCCCTCTCCTACGAGCAGTACTTC; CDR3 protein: CASSDDRALSYEQYF
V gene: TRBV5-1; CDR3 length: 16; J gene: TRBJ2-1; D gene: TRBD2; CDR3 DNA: TGCGCCAGCAGCTATGGACTAGTAGGGGTTCAAGATGAGCAGTTCTTC; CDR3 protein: CASSYGLVGVQDEQFF
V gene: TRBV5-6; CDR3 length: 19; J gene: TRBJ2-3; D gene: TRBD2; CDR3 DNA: TGTGCCAGCAGCCCAACACCGGGGACTAGCGGCCGTCGGGCAGATACGCAGTATTTT; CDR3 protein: CASSPTPGTSGRRADTQYF
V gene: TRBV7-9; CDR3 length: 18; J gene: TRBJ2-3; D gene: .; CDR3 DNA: TGTTCCAGCAGCGCCTTGGACGCGGGGCGCCTTTACACAGATACGCAGTATTTT; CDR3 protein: CSSSALDAGRLYTDTQYF
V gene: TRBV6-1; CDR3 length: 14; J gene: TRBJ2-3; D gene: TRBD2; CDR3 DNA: TGTGCCGCCGGACTAGCGGGGAGCACAGATACGCAGTATTTT; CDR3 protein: CAAGLAGSTDTQYF
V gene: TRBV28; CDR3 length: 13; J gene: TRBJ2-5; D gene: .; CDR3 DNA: TGTGCCAGTTCCCCGAGTTATCAAGAGACCCAGTACTTC; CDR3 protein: CASSPSYQETQYF
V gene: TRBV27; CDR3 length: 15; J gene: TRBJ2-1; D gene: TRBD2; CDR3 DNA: TGTGCCAGCAGTTCCTTAGCGGGCCCTCACAATGAGCAGTTCTTC; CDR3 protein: CASSSLAGPHNEQFF
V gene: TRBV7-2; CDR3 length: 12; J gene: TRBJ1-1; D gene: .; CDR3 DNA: TGTGCCAGCAGCTTAGACAGGCCTGAGGCTTTCTTT; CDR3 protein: CASSLDRPEAFF
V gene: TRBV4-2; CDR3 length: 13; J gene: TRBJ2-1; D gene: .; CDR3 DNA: TGTGCCAGCAGCCACTCTAGTAGCTATGAGCAGTTCTTC; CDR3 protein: CASSHSSSYEQFF